Following are 14 T cell receptor beta chains from one sample sequenced in a study of shared clonotypes between healthy human individuals. Here immunoSEQ multiplex PCR was the method, and the copy in TCRdb shows in-frame clones only, minus some. The sample holds approximately 600,000 clones, 85% to 95% seen once. CD45RO-negative, CCR7-selected cells formed the naive CD8 fraction, which excluded terminally differentiated effector memory CD45RA+ cells. The sequencing input was naive CD8+ T cells sorted from blood. These TCRs come from a woman aged 25 to 45 in good health.

This clone was seen a single time. The V gene is TRBV11-2, the J gene TRBJ1-2, with D unclear. CDR1 and CDR2 (germline): SGHAT, FQNNGV. The V end lost 1 base, the J end lost 6 bases, and 15 bases lay between the germline ends. This CDR3 contains 15 residues. The CDR3 DNA reads TGTGCCAGCAGCTTAGTTAAGGGCGAAAGGAATGGCTACACCTTC. Protein product: CASSLVKGERNGYTF. Based on the CDR3 plus reference TRBV11-2 and TRBJ1-2, the full variable domain is EAGVAQSPRYKIIEKRQSVAFWCNPISGHATLYWYQQILGQGPKLLIQFQNNGVVDDSQLPKDRFSAERLKGVDSTLKIQPAKLEDSAVYLCASSLVKGERNGYTFGSGTRLTVV.

The rearrangement links TRBV29-1 to TRBJ1-2; no definite D call. Germline CDR1 SQVTM, CDR2 ANQGSEA. CDR3 size: 12 residues. Trimming left V 0 bases short and J 8 bases short, with 10 bases between. The chain's CDR3 is CSVEERHFGYTF. Here the CDR3 DNA reads TGCAGCGTTGAAGAACGGCACTTCGGCTACACCTTC.

The V call is TRBV5-1, the J call TRBJ1-2; weak D call: TRBD1 (5 bases). The CDR3 has 15 residues. CDR1 is SGHRS, CDR2 YFSETQ, per germline. Trimming removed 3 bases at V and 6 bases at J, with 18 bases between. The CDR3: CASSSPGTASHGYTF. CDR3 coding DNA: TGCGCCAGCAGCTCGCCCGGGACTGCGAGCCATGGCTACACCTTC.

The chain carries TRBV13 and TRBJ2-4; 7 bases are shared with TRBD2. J lost 7 bases, V lost 2 bases, and 5 bases had no gene match. Germline CDR1 is PRHDT and CDR2 is FYEKMQ (reference sequence). This CDR3 spans 14 amino acids. CDR3 DNA: TGTGCCAGCAGCTTAAGCGGGGCGGGGAACATTCAGTACTTC. Translated: CASSLSGAGNIQYF.

The chain uses TRBV9 and TRBJ2-7; D possibly corresponds to TRBD1 (6 bases). Trimming took 2 bases from V and 3 from J, leaving 9 bases between them. This CDR3 has 13 residues. CDR1 and CDR2 from the germline V gene are SGDLS and YYNGEE. The CDR3 coding sequence is TGTGCCAGCAGCGTCAGGGGCGGCTACGAGCAGTACTTC. This sequence encodes CASSVRGGYEQYF.

The chain joins TRBV7-9 to TRBJ2-1; 7 nucleotides match TRBD1. Germline loops: CDR1 SEHNR, CDR2 FQNEAQ (reference sequence). CDR3 size: 17 residues. Trimming removed 6 bases from V and 5 bases from J; junction bases left unmatched: 16. CDR3 loop: CASSFPPTGVLNNEQFF. The CDR3 DNA follows: TGTGCCAGCAGTTTTCCCCCCACAGGGGTACTCAACAATGAGCAGTTCTTC. Drawing the rest from reference TRBV7-9 and TRBJ2-1, the complete variable domain is DTGVSQNPRHKITKRGQNVTFRCDPISEHNRLYWYRQTLGQGPEFLTYFQNEAQLEKSRLLSDRFSAERPKGSFSTLEIQRTEQGDSAMYLCASSFPPTGVLNNEQFFGPGTRLTVL.

The chain combines TRBV28 with TRBJ2-7; D is unclear. The CDR3 is 13 residues long. The V and J ends lost 3 bases and 2 bases respectively, with 8 bases between them. CDR1 is MDHEN and CDR2 is SYDVKM in the germline V gene. This CDR3 is CASSFEPTYEQYF. The CDR3 nucleotides read TGTGCCAGCAGTTTTGAACCCACCTACGAGCAGTACTTC.

The V call is TRBV9, the J call TRBJ2-2; D is possibly TRBD1 (6 bases). This CDR3 has 15 amino acids. Germline V gene sequence: CDR1 SGDLS, CDR2 YYNGEE. The V and J ends lost 2 bases and 5 bases respectively, with 13 bases between them. In nucleotides, the CDR3 is TGTGCCAGCAGCGTGCGGGCAGGGGTAACCGGGGAGCTGTTTTTT. Encoded protein: CASSVRAGVTGELFF.

The gene calls are TRBV5-4 and TRBJ2-3; D gene uncertain. The V gene lost 3 bases and the J gene lost 3 bases, with 5 bases spanning the gap. The CDR3 extends over 12 amino acids. Germline assignment: CDR1 SGHNT and CDR2 YYREEE (reference sequence). CDR3 nucleotide sequence: TGTGCCAGCAGCTGGATGACAGATACGCAGTATTTT. It translates to CASSWMTDTQYF.

The chain links TRBV28 to TRBJ1-2, with 8 bases lining up with TRBD1. The CDR3 totals 15 residues. V gave up 6 bases and J gave up 6 bases; unmatched junction bases: 12. CDR1 is MDHEN, CDR2 SYDVKM, per germline. CDR3 DNA: TGTGCCAGCAGCCCAACATTTCCGGGACAGGATGGCTACACCTTC. Translating gives CASSPTFPGQDGYTF.

This sequence joins TRBV5-4 and TRBJ2-7; D is ambiguous. Trimming took 3 bases from V and 2 from J, leaving 12 bases between them. CDR3 length equals 14 residues. The germline CDR1 and CDR2 sequences are SGHNT and YYREEE (reference sequence). The CDR3 spells CASSSADGAYEQYF. In nucleotides, the CDR3 is TGTGCCAGCAGCTCGGCCGACGGAGCCTACGAGCAGTACTTC. The whole variable domain, remainder taken from reference TRBV5-4 and TRBJ2-7, is ETGVTQSPTHLIKTRGQQVTLRCSSQSGHNTVSWYQQALGQGPQFIFQYYREEENGRGNFPPRFSGLQFPNYSSELNVNALELDDSALYLCASSSADGAYEQYFGPGTRLTVT.

The chain recombines TRBV14 with TRBJ2-1; a weak D match, TRBD2 (6 bases). The germline V gene encodes CDR1 SGHDN and CDR2 FVKESK. V dropped 0 bases and J dropped 2 bases, with 23 bases sitting between them. This CDR3 has 20 residues. The CDR3 reads CASSQEEGWSGRGTYNEQFF. The CDR3 DNA sequence: TGTGCCAGCAGCCAAGAAGAAGGCTGGTCGGGGCGGGGTACCTACAATGAGCAGTTCTTC.

This sequence joins TRBV29-1 and TRBJ2-1, with D perhaps given as TRBD1 or TRBD2 (6 bases each). The length of the CDR3 is 13 residues. V was cut by 3 bases and J by 5 bases, with 11 bases left in between. CDR1 SQVTM and CDR2 ANQGSEA come from the germline V gene. CDR3 loop: CSVDWRGNNEQFF. The CDR3 nucleotides are TGCAGCGTTGACTGGAGGGGGAACAATGAGCAGTTCTTC.

In this sample, this clone turned up a few times. The rearrangement uses TRBV10-1 and TRBJ1-5; D not certain. The CDR3 is 12 residues long. The V and J ends lost 9 bases and 8 bases respectively, with 14 bases between them. Germline CDR1 and CDR2: WNHNN and SYGVQD (reference sequence). The CDR3 DNA reads TGCGCCAGTACCTTCACAATAGAGCCCCAGCATTTT. Its protein product is CASTFTIEPQHF.